This entry concerns a single T cell receptor (beta chain). This specimen comes from a study of cytomegalovirus exposure and HLA in healthy donors. The PCR contained 60 Vbeta and 13 Jbeta primers. Assay: immunoSEQ multiplex PCR; the TCRdb copy retains only in-frame clones and omits some. The sample carries around 200,000 clones, 75% to 90% recorded once. Per germline, CDR1 SGHTA and CDR2 FQGTGA. The length of the CDR3 is 13 residues. J gave up 5 bases and V 5 bases, and 3 bases lay outside the gene matches. This sequence originates from a woman aged 25-40 years in good health and CMV-seronegative. The sample taken for sequencing was PBMCs. The rearrangement links TRBV7-3 to TRBJ2-7; TRBD1 agrees at 10 bases. CDR3 nucleotide sequence: TGTGCCAGCAGCAAAGGACAGGGGGACGAGCAGTACTTC. Protein: CASSKGQGDEQYF.